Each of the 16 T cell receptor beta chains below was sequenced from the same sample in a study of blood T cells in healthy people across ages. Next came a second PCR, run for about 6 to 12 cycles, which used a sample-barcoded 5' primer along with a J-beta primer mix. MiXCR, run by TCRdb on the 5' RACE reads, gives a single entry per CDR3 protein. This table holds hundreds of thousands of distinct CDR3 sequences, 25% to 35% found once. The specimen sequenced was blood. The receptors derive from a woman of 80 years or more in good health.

CDR3 nucleotides: TGTGCCACCAGTTGGGGACAGGGGGGGAATGAGCAGTTCTTC. Translating gives CATSWGQGGNEQFF. V and J are TRBV24-1 and TRBJ2-1; 11 bases match TRBD1. With 6 bases clipped from V and 7 bases from J, the junction kept 4 bases outside the gene matches. Germline V gene lookup returns CDR1 KGHDR and CDR2 SFDVKD. This CDR3 has 14 residues.

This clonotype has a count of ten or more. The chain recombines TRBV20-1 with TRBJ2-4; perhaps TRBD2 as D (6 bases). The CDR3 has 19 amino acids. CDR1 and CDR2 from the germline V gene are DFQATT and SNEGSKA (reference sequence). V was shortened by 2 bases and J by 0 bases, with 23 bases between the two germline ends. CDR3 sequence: CSARNGGVADLIAKNIQYF. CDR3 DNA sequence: TGCAGTGCTAGAAATGGTGGGGTAGCGGACCTAATAGCCAAAAACATTCAGTACTTC.

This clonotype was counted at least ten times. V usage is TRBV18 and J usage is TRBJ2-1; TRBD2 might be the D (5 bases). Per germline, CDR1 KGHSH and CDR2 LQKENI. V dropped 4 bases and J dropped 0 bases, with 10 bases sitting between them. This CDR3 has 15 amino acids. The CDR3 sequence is CASSLGESSYNEQFF. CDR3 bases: TGTGCCAGCTCACTCGGGGAGAGCTCCTACAATGAGCAGTTCTTC. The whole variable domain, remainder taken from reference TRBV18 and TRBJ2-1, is NAGVMQNPRHLVRRRGQEARLRCSPMKGHSHVYWYRQLPEEGLKFMVYLQKENIIDESGMPKERFSAEFPKEGPSILRIQQVVRGDSAAYFCASSLGESSYNEQFFGPGTRLTVL.

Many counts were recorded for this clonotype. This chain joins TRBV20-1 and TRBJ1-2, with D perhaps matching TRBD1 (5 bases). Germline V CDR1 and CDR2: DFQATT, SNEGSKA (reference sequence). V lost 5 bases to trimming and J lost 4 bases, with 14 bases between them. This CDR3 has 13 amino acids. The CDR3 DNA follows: TGCAGTGCTTTGGCCCTAGACAGCTATGGCTACACCTTC. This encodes CSALALDSYGYTF.

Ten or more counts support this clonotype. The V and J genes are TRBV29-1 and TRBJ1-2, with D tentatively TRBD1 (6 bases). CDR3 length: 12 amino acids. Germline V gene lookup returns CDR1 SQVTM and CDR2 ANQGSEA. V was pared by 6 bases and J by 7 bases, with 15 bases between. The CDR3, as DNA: TGCAGCGTGAACCCGGACAGACGTGGCTACACCTTC. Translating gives CSVNPDRRGYTF.

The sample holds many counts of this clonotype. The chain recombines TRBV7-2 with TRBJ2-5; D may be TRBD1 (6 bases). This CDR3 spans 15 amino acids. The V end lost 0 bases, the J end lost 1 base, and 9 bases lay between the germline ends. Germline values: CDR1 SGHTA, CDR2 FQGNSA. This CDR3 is CASSLAQGPQETQYF. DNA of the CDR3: TGTGCCAGCAGCTTAGCACAGGGCCCCCAAGAGACCCAGTACTTC.

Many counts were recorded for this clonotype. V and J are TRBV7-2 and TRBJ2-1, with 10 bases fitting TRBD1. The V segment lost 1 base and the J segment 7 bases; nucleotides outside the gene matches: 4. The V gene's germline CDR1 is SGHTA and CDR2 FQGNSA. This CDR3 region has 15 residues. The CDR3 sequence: CASSLGGQGTNEQFF. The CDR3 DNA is TGTGCCAGCAGCTTAGGGGGACAGGGGACGAATGAGCAGTTCTTC. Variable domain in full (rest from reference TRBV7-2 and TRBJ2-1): GAGVSQSPSNKVTEKGKDVELRCDPISGHTALYWYRQSLGQGLEFLIYFQGNSAPDKSGLPSDRFSAERTGGSVSTLTIQRTQQEDSAVYLCASSLGGQGTNEQFFGPGTRLTVL.

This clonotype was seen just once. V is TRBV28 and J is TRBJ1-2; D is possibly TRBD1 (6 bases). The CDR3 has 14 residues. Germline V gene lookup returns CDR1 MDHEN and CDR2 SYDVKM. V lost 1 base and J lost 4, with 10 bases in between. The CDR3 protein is CASSLYQGTYGYTF. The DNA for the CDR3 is TGTGCCAGCAGTTTATATCAGGGGACCTATGGCTACACCTTC.

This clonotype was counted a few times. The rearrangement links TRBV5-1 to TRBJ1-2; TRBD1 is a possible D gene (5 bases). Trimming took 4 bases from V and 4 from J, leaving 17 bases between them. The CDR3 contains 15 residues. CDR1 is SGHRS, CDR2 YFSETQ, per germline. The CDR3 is CASSPTTQGPYGYTF. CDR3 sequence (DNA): TGCGCCAGCAGCCCGACCACTCAGGGTCCCTATGGCTACACCTTC.

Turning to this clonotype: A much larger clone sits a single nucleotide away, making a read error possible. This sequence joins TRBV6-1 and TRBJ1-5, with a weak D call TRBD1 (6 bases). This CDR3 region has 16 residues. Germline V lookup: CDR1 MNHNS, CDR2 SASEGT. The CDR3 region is CASSELGAYSNQPRHF. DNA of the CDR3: TGTGCCAGCAGTGAACTGGGGGCTTATAGCAATCAGCCCCGGCATTTT.

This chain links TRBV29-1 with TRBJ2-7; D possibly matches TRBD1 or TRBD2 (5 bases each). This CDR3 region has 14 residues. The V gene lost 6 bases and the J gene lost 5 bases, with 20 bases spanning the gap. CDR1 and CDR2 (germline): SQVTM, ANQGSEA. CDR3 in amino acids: CSVRGPLRQDEQYF. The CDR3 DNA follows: TGCAGCGTCCGGGGCCCTCTTCGGCAGGACGAGCAGTACTTC.

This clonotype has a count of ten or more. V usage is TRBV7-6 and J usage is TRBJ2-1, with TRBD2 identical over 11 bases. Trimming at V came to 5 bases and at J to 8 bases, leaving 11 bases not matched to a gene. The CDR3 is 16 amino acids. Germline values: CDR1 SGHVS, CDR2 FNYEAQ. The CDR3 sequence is CASSPRPSGGRDEQFF. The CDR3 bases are TGTGCCAGCAGCCCGCGCCCTAGCGGGGGGCGGGATGAGCAGTTCTTC.

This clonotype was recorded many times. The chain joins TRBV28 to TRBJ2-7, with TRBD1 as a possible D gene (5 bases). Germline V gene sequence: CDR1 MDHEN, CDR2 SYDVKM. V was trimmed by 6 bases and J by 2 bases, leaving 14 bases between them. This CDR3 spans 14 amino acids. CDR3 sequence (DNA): TGTGCCAGCAGCCCACCCCAGGGAACCTACGAGCAGTACTTC. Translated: CASSPPQGTYEQYF.

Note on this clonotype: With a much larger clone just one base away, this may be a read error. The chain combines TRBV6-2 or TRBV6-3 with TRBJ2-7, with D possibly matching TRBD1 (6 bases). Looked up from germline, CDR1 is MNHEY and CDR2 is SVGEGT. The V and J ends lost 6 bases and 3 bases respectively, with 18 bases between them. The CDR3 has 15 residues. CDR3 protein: CASRNMGASYYEQYF. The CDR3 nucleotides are TGTGCCAGCAGAAACATGGGGGCGTCCTACTACGAGCAGTACTTC.

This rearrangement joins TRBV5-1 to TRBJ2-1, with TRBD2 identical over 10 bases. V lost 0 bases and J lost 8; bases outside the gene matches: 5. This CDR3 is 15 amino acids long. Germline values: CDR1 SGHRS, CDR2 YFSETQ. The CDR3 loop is CASSLASGGCDEQFF. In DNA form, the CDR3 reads TGCGCCAGCAGCTTGGCTAGCGGGGGTTGCGATGAGCAGTTCTTC.

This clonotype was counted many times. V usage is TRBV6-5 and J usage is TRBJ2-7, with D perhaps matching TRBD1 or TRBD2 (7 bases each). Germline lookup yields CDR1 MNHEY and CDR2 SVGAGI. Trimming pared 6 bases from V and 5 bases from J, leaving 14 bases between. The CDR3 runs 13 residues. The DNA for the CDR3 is TGTGCCAGCAGCGACAGGGAGGGGCACGAGCAGTACTTC. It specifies CASSDREGHEQYF.